This passage covers 13 T cell receptor beta chains from one sample sequenced in a study of CXCR3-negative and CXCR3-positive naive CD8 T cells. Their recognized antigens are unknown. UMI labels and 5' RACE were used to prepare the TRB cDNA libraries. TCRdb reprocessed the 5' RACE reads and keeps a single row for each CDR3 protein, giving no DNA. In total, the table holds about 92,000 distinct CDR3 sequences. Notes on the study in general: The study found more hydrophobic TRB CDR3s in CXCR3-positive naive cells than in CXCR3-negative naive cells.

The sequenced sample was naive CXCR3+ CD8+ T cells from blood. As to subset: CD45RO-CCR7+CD27+CD95- naive CD8+ T cells expressing CXCR3 (TNR3+). These receptors were obtained from a human donor in good health. Some clones in this sample may be carry-over from other donors' samples.

The rearrangement uses TRBV4-1 and TRBJ1-5; TCRdb selects TRBD1, and the lack of DNA leaves this call unchecked. The CDR3 totals 15 residues. In germline, CDR1 is MGHRA, CDR2 YSYEKL. CDR3 residues: CASRPRMGTNQPQHF.

The rearrangement uses TRBV6-5 and TRBJ2-2; TCRdb designates TRBD2, a call that cannot be tested without DNA. The length of the CDR3 is 16 residues. Germline V gene lookup returns CDR1 MNHEY and CDR2 SVGAGI. The chain's CDR3 is CASSYAGLANTGELFF.

The gene calls are TRBV23-1 and TRBJ2-5; with no DNA, the TCRdb D assignment of TRBD1 cannot be verified. TRBV23-1 is recorded as an ORF, its role being uncertain. This CDR3 is 16 amino acids long. CDR3 loop: CASSLPRDRGLETQYF.

CDR3 amino acids: CSARWASDYEQYF. The gene calls are TRBV20-1 and TRBJ2-7; the TRBD2 assignment by TCRdb is unverifiable without DNA. From germline, CDR1 is DFQATT and CDR2 SNEGSKA (reference sequence). This CDR3 has 13 amino acids.

J is TRBJ1-2 and V is TRBV15; TCRdb picks TRBD1, but there is no DNA to check that call. Germline V gene lookup returns CDR1 LNHNV and CDR2 YYDKDF (reference sequence). The CDR3 covers 16 residues. The CDR3 spells CATSRGYGLGETGYTF.

The CDR3: CSVATGGELFF. V is TRBV29-1 and J is TRBJ2-2; without DNA, the TCRdb call of TRBD1 cannot be checked. CDR1 is SQVTM, CDR2 ANQGSEA, per germline. The CDR3 has 11 amino acids.

The chain has TRBV7-9 and TRBJ1-5. In germline, CDR1 is SEHNR, CDR2 FQNEAQ (reference sequence). The CDR3 spans 14 residues. The CDR3 region is CASGPPYSNQPQHF.

The chain combines TRBV5-1 with TRBJ2-7; TCRdb's D call, TRBD1, is unchecked because there is no DNA. The V gene's germline CDR1 is SGHRS and CDR2 YFSETQ. The CDR3 totals 16 residues. CDR3 in amino acids: CASSDPTRQGLDEQYF.

The rearrangement uses TRBV4-3 and TRBJ2-7. Germline assignment: CDR1 LGHNA and CDR2 YSLEER. This CDR3 is built from 13 residues. The CDR3 spells CASSPWMLYEQYF.

The rearrangement uses TRBV24-1 and TRBJ2-5; TCRdb names TRBD2, which stays unverified in the absence of DNA. The CDR3 is 15 amino acids. Per the germline V gene, CDR1 is KGHDR and CDR2 is SFDVKD. The CDR3 region is CATSGRLGVGETQYF.

The rearrangement links TRBV7-6 to TRBJ2-7; lacking DNA, the TRBD2 call made by TCRdb goes unchecked. The CDR3 is 17 amino acids. Germline V lookup: CDR1 SGHVS, CDR2 FNYEAQ. The CDR3 spells CASSLGPGGLAGAEQYF.

This chain links TRBV6-2 or TRBV6-3 with TRBJ2-5; TCRdb's assignment of TRBD1 cannot be checked, as there is no DNA. Germline V gene lookup returns CDR1 MNHEY and CDR2 SVGEGT. This CDR3 is built from 14 residues. This chain's CDR3 is CASSRGTEQETQYF.

This rearrangement joins TRBV28 to TRBJ2-7. The CDR3 consists of 15 residues. The V gene's germline CDR1 is MDHEN and CDR2 SYDVKM. CDR3 sequence reads: CASSFESNLSYEQYF. Supplemented by reference TRBV28 and TRBJ2-7, the full variable domain reads DVKVTQSSRYLVKRTGEKVFLECVQDMDHENMFWYRQDPGLGLRLIYFSYDVKMKEKGDIPEGYSVSREKKERFSLILESASTNQTSMYLCASSFESNLSYEQYFGPGTRLTVT.